Sequencing of this T cell receptor (beta chain) was carried out in a study of blood T cell repertoires in COVID-19 (dated by TCRdb to 2020 to 2021). For context, the study as a whole: The collaborator samples originated in the United States, Italy and Spain and spanned the acute and convalescent phases of COVID-19. The prospective study material was composed of cDNA or gDNA derived from T cells, B-cell-depleted T cells, or PBMCs. Subjects who had been exposed to COVID-19, were actively infected with it, or had recovered from it provided the deeply sampled blood TCRbeta repertoires that made up the dataset. A freely available public database, intended as a resource for researchers studying the immune response to SARS-CoV-2, is where the repertoires were released. The samples were drawn from two sources: the first 160 participants of the ongoing ImmuneRACE study, and 1,000 to 1,500 subjects contributed by 6 global collaborators. A de-identified subject ID, COVID-19 status, age in years and sex were almost always included in the sample metadata. Where HLA class I and class II types were available, the types were taken from metadata supplied by the sample provider, not from assay-based typing. Study-wide findings and limitations: The amount of clinical and demographic metadata varied by source and participant and was provided uncurated.

TCRbeta CDR3 regions were amplified from genomic DNA using the immunoSEQ Assay, a bias-controlled multiplex PCR. The authors' pipeline ran thus. Nucleated cell counts per sample were estimated from amplification of reference gene primers within the assay. Sequence reads were collapsed and filtered to measure the absolute abundance of every unique TCRbeta CDR3 rearrangement. Productive Simpson clonality was computed per sample as the square root of Simpson's diversity index over productive rearrangements. The table comes from immuneACCESS by way of TCRdb, which keeps in-frame sequences with V and J called. Part of the clones is missing from these tables; in studies checked, under half for an unresolved V gene and the rest for unknown reasons. V and J calls and clone size follow that table, whereas D and trimming were derived from the DNA. For this sample the table gives some 350,000 clones, of which over 70% were detected only once. Under 3% of the sample is in the top ten clones.

With regard to this clone: The antigen it binds to is not known. No per-base quality is available; no much larger clone lies one base away.

Each collaborating institution followed its own protocols to collect whole blood in K2EDTA tubes. For TCRbeta analysis, collaborator samples were shipped as frozen whole blood, as isolated PBMCs, or as DNA extracted from either sample type. Specimen: peripheral blood. The sequence was collected from a man under 40 with active or convalescent COVID-19.

For the CDR3, the sequence is CASSVGLAGGLFNEQFF. In nucleotides, the sequence is TGCGCCAGCAGCGTAGGACTAGCGGGAGGGCTGTTTAATGAGCAGTTCTTC. The rearranged segments are TRBV5-1 and TRBJ2-1; a stretch of 15 junction bases matches TRBD2. CDR1 is given as SGHRS and CDR2 as YFSETQ, both from the germline V gene. The CDR3 starts with the cysteine, ends with the phenylalanine, and has 17 residues. Only CDR3 DNA remains: 51 bases, in frame from the first base. Trimming removed 4 bases from V and 7 bases from J; the gene matches leave 9 bases unexplained. Reference TRBV5-1 and TRBJ2-1 genes cover what lies past the CDR3, so the full variable domain is KAGVTQTPRYLIKTRGQQVTLSCSPISGHRSVSWYQQTPGQGLQFLFEYFSETQRNKGNFPGRFSGRQFSNSRSEMNVSTLELGDSALYLCASSVGLAGGLFNEQFFGPGTRLTVL.